Presented here are 2 T cell receptor beta chains from one specimen sequenced in a study of OX40 agonist ivuxolimab in advanced cancers. The method was immunoSEQ multiplex PCR; TCRdb's version includes in-frame clones alone and lacks a portion of them. Here the sample spans approximately 59,000 clones, around 85% being singletons. Specimen: CD4+ or CD8+ T cells sorted from blood, collected in a trial of the OX40 agonist ivuxolimab. Receptors originate from an adult with an advanced solid tumor such as melanoma, head and neck, liver or kidney cancer.

The chain employs TRBV27 and TRBJ2-1; perhaps TRBD1 as D (5 bases). The germline CDR1 and CDR2 sequences are MNHEY and SMNVEV (reference sequence). This CDR3 contains 14 residues. V was pared by 8 bases and J by 2 bases, with 13 bases between. The CDR3 reads CASRLRAPYNEQFF. The DNA of the CDR3 is TGTGCCAGCCGTCTCAGGGCCCCCTACAATGAGCAGTTCTTC.

The rearrangement links TRBV6-1 to TRBJ2-4; no clear D gene. V was pared by 6 bases and J by 3 bases, with 9 bases between. Germline V gene sequence: CDR1 MNHNS, CDR2 SASEGT. The CDR3 is 13 amino acids. The CDR3 DNA reads as TGTGCCAGCAGGGCGCCGGGCAAAAACATTCAGTACTTC. Its protein product is CASRAPGKNIQYF.